These 10 T cell receptor beta chains were sequenced from one sample in a study of blood T cell repertoires in COVID-19. The repertoire was sequenced with immunoSEQ multiplex PCR; TCRdb's copy has only in-frame clones and lacks some. The profile shows over 200,000 clones, around 85% of them singletons. Sequenced: PBMCs or T cells enriched from blood (not recorded which). The receptors originated from a man aged 35 to 55 who had recovered from COVID-19.

V is TRBV27 and J is TRBJ2-1, with D tentatively TRBD1 (6 bases). Germline values: CDR1 MNHEY, CDR2 SMNVEV (reference sequence). The CDR3 consists of 14 residues. The V gene lost 6 bases and the J gene lost 5 bases, with 14 bases spanning the gap. This chain's CDR3 is CASRAMDSHNEQFF. CDR3 nucleotides: TGTGCCAGCAGGGCTATGGACAGCCACAATGAGCAGTTCTTC.

The genes are TRBV10-2 and TRBJ1-5; D is uncertain. The CDR3 has 12 residues. V was trimmed by 6 bases and J by 7 bases, leaving 10 bases between them. Germline V gene data show CDR1 as WSHSY and CDR2 as SAAADI. For the CDR3, the DNA is TGCGCCAGCAGCCCCGGGAGGCAGCCCCAGCATTTT. Translation gives CASSPGRQPQHF.

This chain links TRBV18 with TRBJ2-6; the D gene is possibly TRBD1 (6 bases). Germline V CDR1 and CDR2: KGHSH, LQKENI. The CDR3 extends over 16 amino acids. The V and J ends lost 0 bases and 0 bases respectively, with 6 bases between them. CDR3 in DNA: TGTGCCAGCTCACCACCGGACAGCTCTGGGGCCAACGTCCTGACTTTC. This encodes CASSPPDSSGANVLTF.

The rearrangement links TRBV3-1 (or the pseudogene TRBV3-2) to TRBJ1-2; maybe TRBD1 (6 bases). Germline V gene sequence: CDR1 LGHDT, CDR2 YNNKEL (reference sequence). There are 16 residues in the CDR3. The ends were cut back, 6 bases at V and 3 bases at J, with 20 bases in the middle. CDR3 region: CASSSQGVAIDYGYTF. The CDR3 coding sequence is TGTGCCAGCAGTTCACAGGGTGTGGCAATCGACTATGGCTACACCTTC.

The chain has TRBV12-3 or TRBV12-4 and TRBJ1-2, with 9 bases identical to TRBD1. The V and J ends lost 6 bases and 5 bases, in that order; junction bases with no gene match: 4. The CDR3 has 13 amino acids. The CDR3 nucleotides are TGTGCCAGCAGGGGGACAGGGTCATATGGCTACACCTTC. Its protein product is CASRGTGSYGYTF.

This clone was detected only once. The J gene is TRBJ1-2, the V gene TRBV15, with 9 nucleotides matching TRBD1. CDR1 and CDR2 (germline): LNHNV, YYDKDF (reference sequence). Losses at the gene ends were 4 bases for V and 0 bases for J; bases not matched to a gene: 3. The CDR3 covers 15 residues. In DNA, the CDR3 is TGTGCCACCAGCAACTGGGACAGGGCTAACTATGGCTACACCTTC. Translated: CATSNWDRANYGYTF.

The chain links TRBV4-2 to TRBJ2-7; 7 bases match TRBD2. The CDR3 extends over 17 amino acids. Germline V CDR1 and CDR2: LGHNA, YNFKEQ. V was clipped by 1 base and J by 4 bases; unmatched bases: 13. Here the CDR3 DNA reads TGTGCCAGCAGCCAAGCCGTGGGGACTACCCCTAATTACGAGCAGTACTTC. This gives the protein CASSQAVGTTPNYEQYF.

This chain joins TRBV3-1 (or the pseudogene TRBV3-2) and TRBJ1-1; no definite D call. V was trimmed by 4 bases and J by 4 bases, leaving 13 bases between them. In germline, CDR1 is LGHDT, CDR2 YNNKEL (reference sequence). This CDR3 comprises 14 residues. CDR3 loop: CASSPAVPITEAFF. In nucleotides, the CDR3 is TGTGCCAGCAGCCCTGCGGTACCTATCACTGAAGCTTTCTTT.

The chain couples TRBV24-1 to TRBJ2-7; 8 bases align to TRBD1. With 3 bases clipped from V and 3 bases from J, the junction kept 9 bases outside the gene matches. The CDR3 consists of 16 residues. Germline-derived CDR1 and CDR2 are KGHDR and SFDVKD. This CDR3 is CATSDLTRTGNYEQYF. In DNA form, the CDR3 reads TGTGCCACCAGTGATCTAACCCGGACAGGGAACTACGAGCAGTACTTC.

The CDR3 is CASSPTRWNTGELFF. In DNA form, the CDR3 reads TGTGCCAGCAGCCCGACTAGATGGAACACCGGGGAGCTGTTTTTT. The rearrangement uses TRBV7-2 and TRBJ2-2; the D gene is possibly TRBD2 (6 bases). Germline CDR1 and CDR2: SGHTA and FQGNSA. The CDR3 runs 15 residues. The V end lost 5 bases, the J end lost 1 base, and 11 bases lay between the germline ends.